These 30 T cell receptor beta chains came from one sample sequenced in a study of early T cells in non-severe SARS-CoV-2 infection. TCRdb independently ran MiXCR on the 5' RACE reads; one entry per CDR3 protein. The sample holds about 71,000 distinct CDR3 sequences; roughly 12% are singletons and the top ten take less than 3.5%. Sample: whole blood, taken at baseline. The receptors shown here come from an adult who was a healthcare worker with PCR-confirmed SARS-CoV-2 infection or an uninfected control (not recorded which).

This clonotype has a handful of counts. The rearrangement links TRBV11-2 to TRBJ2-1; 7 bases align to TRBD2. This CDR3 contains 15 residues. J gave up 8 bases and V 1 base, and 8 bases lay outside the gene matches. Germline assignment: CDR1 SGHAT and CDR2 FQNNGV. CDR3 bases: TGTGCCAGCAGCTTAGTGGGGACTAAGGCCGATGAGCAGTTCTTC. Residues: CASSLVGTKADEQFF.

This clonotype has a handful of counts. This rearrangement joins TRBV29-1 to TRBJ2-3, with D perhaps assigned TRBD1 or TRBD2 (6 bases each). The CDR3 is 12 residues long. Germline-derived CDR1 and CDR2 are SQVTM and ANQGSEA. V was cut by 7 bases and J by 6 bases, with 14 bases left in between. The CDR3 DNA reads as TGCAGCGCCAAACGGGGGCTGGATACGCAGTATTTT. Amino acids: CSAKRGLDTQYF.

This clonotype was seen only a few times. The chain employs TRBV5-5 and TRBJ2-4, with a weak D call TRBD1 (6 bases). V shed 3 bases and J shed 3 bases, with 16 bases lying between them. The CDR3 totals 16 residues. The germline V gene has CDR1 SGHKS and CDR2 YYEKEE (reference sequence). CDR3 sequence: CASSWGTGTLKNIQYF. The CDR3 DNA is TGTGCCAGCAGCTGGGGGACCGGGACACTCAAAAACATTCAGTACTTC.

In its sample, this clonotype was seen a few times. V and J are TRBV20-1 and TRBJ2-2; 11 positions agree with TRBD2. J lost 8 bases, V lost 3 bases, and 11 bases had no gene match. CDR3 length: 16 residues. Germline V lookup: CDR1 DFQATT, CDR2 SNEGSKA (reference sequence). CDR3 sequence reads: CSASPWLAGGAGELFF. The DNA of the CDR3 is TGCAGTGCTAGCCCCTGGCTAGCGGGGGGAGCGGGGGAGCTGTTTTTT.

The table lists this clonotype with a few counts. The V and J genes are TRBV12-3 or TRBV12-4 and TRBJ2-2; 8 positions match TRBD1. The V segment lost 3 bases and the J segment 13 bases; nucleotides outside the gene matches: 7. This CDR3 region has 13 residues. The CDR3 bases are TGTGCCAGCAGTTTCGACAGGGGCCTAGGGCTGTTTTTT. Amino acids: CASSFDRGLGLFF.

As DNA, the CDR3 is TGTGCCAGCAGCGTAGGTTTCAATGAGCAGTTCTTC. It translates to CASSVGFNEQFF. The V and J genes are TRBV9 and TRBJ2-1; D ambiguous. CDR3 length: 12 residues. The V gene lost 0 bases and the J gene lost 6 bases, with 4 bases spanning the gap. The germline V gene has CDR1 SGDLS and CDR2 YYNGEE.

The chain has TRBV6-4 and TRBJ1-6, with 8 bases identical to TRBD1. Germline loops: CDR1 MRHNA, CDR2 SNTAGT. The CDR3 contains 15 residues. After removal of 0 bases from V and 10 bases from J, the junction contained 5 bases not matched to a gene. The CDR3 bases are TGTGCCAGCAGTGACTCTCAGGGGGCGCGATCACCCCTCCACTTT. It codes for CASSDSQGARSPLHF.

CDR3 DNA: TGTGCCAGCAGTTTCTCAGGGGGCGCCGGAAACACCATATATTTT. This sequence encodes CASSFSGGAGNTIYF. V usage is TRBV28 and J usage is TRBJ1-3; TRBD1 agrees at 8 bases. V lost 3 bases to trimming and J lost 4 bases; unmatched junction nucleotides: 5. The CDR3 is made up of 15 amino acids. Germline V gene data show CDR1 as MDHEN and CDR2 as SYDVKM.

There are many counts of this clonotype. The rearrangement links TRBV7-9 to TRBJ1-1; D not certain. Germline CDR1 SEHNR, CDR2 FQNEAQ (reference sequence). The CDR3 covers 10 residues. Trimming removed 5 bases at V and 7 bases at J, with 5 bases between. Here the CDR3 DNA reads TGTGCCAGCAGCGGCAGTGAAGCTTTCTTT. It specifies CASSGSEAFF.

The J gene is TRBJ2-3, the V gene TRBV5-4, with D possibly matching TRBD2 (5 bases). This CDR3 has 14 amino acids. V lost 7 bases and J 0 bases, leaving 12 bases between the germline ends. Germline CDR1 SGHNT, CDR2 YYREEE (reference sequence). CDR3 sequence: CASRPGESTDTQYF. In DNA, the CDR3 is TGTGCCAGCCGCCCCGGGGAGAGCACAGATACGCAGTATTTT.

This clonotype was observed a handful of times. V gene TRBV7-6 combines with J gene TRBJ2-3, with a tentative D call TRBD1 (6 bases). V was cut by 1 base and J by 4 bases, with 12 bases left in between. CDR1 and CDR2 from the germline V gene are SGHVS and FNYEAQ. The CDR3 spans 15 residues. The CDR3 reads CASSLDAGGPDTQYF. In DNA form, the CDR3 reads TGTGCCAGCAGCTTAGATGCTGGGGGCCCAGATACGCAGTATTTT.

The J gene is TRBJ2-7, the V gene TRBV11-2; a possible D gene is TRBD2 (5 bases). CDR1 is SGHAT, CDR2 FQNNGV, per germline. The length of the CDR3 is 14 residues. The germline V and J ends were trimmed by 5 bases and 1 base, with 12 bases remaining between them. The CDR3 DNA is TGTGCCAGCAGCCCCCGAGCGGTTTCCTACGAGCAGTACTTC. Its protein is CASSPRAVSYEQYF. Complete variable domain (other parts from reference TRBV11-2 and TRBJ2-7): EAGVAQSPRYKIIEKRQSVAFWCNPISGHATLYWYQQILGQGPKLLIQFQNNGVVDDSQLPKDRFSAERLKGVDSTLKIQPAKLEDSAVYLCASSPRAVSYEQYFGPGTRLTVT.

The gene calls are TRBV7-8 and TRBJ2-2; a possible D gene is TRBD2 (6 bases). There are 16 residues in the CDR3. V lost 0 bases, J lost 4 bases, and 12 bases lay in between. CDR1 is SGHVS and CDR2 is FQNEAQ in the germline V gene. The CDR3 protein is CASSLALSGVTGELFF. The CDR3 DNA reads TGTGCCAGCAGCTTAGCTCTTAGCGGTGTCACCGGGGAGCTGTTTTTT.

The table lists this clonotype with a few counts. Here the CDR3 DNA reads TGCGCCAGTCGGACAGGGGGTCTGGACACTGAAGCTTTCTTT. Protein product: CASRTGGLDTEAFF. The J gene is TRBJ1-1, the V gene TRBV10-2, with TRBD1 identical over 10 bases. The J segment lost 3 bases and the V segment lost 9 bases, leaving 7 bases of the junction unmatched. This CDR3 has 14 residues. The germline V gene has CDR1 WSHSY and CDR2 SAAADI.

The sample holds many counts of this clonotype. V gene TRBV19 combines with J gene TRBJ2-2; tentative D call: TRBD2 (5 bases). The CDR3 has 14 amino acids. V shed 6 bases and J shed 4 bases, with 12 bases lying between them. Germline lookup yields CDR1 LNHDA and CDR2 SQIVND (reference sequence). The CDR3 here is CASSVAGVTGELFF. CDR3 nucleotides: TGTGCCAGTAGCGTCGCCGGGGTCACCGGGGAGCTGTTTTTT.

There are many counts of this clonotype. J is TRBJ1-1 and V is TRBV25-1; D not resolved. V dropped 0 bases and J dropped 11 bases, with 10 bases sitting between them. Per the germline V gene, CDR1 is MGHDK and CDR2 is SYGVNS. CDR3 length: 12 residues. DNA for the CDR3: TGTGCCAGCAGTGAATATAAGGGAGAGGCTTTCTTT. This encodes CASSEYKGEAFF.

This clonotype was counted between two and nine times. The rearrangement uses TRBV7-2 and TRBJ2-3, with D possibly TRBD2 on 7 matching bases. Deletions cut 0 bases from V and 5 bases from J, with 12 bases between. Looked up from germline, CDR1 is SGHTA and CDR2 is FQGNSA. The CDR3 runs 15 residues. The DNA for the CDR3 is TGTGCCAGCAGCTTAGCGGGGGGGCAGGGAGATACGCAGTATTTT. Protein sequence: CASSLAGGQGDTQYF.

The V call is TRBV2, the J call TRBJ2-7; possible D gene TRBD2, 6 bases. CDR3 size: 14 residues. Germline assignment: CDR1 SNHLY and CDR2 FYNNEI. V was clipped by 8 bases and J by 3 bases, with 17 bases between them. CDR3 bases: TGTGCCAGCTGTAAGGGAGGACCTAACTACGAGCAGTACTTC. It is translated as CASCKGGPNYEQYF.

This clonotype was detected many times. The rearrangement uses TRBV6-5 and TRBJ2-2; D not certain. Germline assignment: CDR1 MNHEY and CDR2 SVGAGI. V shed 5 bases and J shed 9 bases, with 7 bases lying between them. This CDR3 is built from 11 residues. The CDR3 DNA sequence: TGTGCCAGCAGTAACGGCCGGGAGCTGTTTTTT. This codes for CASSNGRELFF.

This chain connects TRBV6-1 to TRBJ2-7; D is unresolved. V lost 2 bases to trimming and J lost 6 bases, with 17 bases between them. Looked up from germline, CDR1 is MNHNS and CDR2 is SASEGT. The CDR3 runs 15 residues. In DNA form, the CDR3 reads TGTGCCAGCAGTGAACGGAGCCCCAGGATGGGCGAGCAGTACTTC. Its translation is CASSERSPRMGEQYF.

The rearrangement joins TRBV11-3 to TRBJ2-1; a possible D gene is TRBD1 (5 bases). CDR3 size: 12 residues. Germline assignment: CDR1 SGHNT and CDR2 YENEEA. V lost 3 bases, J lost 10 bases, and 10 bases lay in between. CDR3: CASSFQGGEQFF. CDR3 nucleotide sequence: TGTGCCAGCAGCTTTCAGGGCGGAGAGCAGTTCTTC.

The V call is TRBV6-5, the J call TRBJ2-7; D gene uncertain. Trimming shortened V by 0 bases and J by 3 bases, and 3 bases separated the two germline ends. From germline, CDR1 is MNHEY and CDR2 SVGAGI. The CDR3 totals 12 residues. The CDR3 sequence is CASSYSRYEQYF. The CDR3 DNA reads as TGTGCCAGCAGTTACTCACGCTACGAGCAGTACTTC.

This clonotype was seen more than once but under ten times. The chain's CDR3 is CASKGVPQHF. CDR3 coding DNA: TGTGCCAGCAAGGGGGTGCCCCAGCATTTT. The J gene is TRBJ1-5, the V gene TRBV7-9, with a possible D match to TRBD1 (6 bases). With 7 bases removed from V and 9 bases from J, the gap between germline ends came to 7 bases. Germline CDR1 is SEHNR and CDR2 is FQNEAQ (reference sequence). This CDR3 contains 10 residues.

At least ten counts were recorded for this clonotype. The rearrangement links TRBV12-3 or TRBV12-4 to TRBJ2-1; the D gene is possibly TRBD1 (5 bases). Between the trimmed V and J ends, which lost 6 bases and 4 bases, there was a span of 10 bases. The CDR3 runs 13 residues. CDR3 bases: TGTGCCAGCAGCAGACAGACATACAATGAGCAGTTCTTC. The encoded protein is CASSRQTYNEQFF.

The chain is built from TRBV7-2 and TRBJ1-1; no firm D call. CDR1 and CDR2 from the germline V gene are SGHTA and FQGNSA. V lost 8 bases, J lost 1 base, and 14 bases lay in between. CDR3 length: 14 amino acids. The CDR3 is CASPPRPGNTEAFF. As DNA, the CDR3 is TGTGCCAGCCCACCAAGGCCGGGGAACACTGAAGCTTTCTTT.

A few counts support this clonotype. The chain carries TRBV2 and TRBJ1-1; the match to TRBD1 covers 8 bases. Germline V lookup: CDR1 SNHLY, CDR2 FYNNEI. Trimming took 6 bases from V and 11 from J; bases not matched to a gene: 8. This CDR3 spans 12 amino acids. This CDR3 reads CASSQWTGNAFF. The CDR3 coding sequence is TGTGCCAGCAGCCAATGGACAGGGAATGCTTTCTTT.

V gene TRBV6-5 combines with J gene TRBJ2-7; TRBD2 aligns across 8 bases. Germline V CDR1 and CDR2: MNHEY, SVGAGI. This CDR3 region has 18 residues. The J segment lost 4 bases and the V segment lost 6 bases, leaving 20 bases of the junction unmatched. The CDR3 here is CASSPHQPVAGNQYEQYF. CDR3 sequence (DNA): TGTGCCAGCAGCCCCCACCAACCCGTAGCGGGGAATCAATACGAGCAGTACTTC.

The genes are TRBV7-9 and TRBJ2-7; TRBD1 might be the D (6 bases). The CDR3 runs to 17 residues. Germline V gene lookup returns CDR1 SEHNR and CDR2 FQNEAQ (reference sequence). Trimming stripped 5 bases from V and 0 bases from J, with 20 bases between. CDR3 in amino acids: CASSTTRQARSSYEQYF. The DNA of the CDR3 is TGTGCCAGCAGCACGACCCGACAGGCCCGAAGCTCCTACGAGCAGTACTTC. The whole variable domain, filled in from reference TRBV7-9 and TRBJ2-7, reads DTGVSQNPRHKITKRGQNVTFRCDPISEHNRLYWYRQTLGQGPEFLTYFQNEAQLEKSRLLSDRFSAERPKGSFSTLEIQRTEQGDSAMYLCASSTTRQARSSYEQYFGPGTRLTVT.

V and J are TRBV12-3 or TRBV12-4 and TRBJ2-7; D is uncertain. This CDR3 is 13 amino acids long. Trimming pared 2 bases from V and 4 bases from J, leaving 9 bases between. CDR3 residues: CASSLLARYEQYF. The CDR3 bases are TGTGCCAGCAGTTTACTCGCTCGTTACGAGCAGTACTTC.

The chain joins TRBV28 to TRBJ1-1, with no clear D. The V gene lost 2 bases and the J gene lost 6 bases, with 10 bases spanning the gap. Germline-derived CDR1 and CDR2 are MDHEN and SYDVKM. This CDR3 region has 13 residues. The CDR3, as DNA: TGTGCCAGCAGTTTACTAGGGATTCCTGAAGCTTTCTTT. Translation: CASSLLGIPEAFF.